Given below is one TCR beta chain in context. This record belongs to a study of control samples from healthy donors and cancer patients. Trimming took off 5 bases at V and 1 base at J, with 8 bases between the two ends. This CDR3 has 13 residues. Germline V gene sequence: CDR1 KGHSH, CDR2 LQKENI. Libraries were prepared by immunoSEQ multiplex PCR; TCRdb keeps only in-frame clonotypes and omits some of them. The repertoire holds 140,000 to 150,000 clones, with approximately 93% as singletons. The V and J genes are TRBV18 and TRBJ1-1, with D perhaps matching TRBD1 (6 bases). The clonotype was recovered from a man aged 18 to 29 in good health. Sample: blood. CDR3 DNA sequence: TGTGCCAGCTCAACGGGACAGAACACTGAAGCTTTCTTT. Its translation is CASSTGQNTEAFF.